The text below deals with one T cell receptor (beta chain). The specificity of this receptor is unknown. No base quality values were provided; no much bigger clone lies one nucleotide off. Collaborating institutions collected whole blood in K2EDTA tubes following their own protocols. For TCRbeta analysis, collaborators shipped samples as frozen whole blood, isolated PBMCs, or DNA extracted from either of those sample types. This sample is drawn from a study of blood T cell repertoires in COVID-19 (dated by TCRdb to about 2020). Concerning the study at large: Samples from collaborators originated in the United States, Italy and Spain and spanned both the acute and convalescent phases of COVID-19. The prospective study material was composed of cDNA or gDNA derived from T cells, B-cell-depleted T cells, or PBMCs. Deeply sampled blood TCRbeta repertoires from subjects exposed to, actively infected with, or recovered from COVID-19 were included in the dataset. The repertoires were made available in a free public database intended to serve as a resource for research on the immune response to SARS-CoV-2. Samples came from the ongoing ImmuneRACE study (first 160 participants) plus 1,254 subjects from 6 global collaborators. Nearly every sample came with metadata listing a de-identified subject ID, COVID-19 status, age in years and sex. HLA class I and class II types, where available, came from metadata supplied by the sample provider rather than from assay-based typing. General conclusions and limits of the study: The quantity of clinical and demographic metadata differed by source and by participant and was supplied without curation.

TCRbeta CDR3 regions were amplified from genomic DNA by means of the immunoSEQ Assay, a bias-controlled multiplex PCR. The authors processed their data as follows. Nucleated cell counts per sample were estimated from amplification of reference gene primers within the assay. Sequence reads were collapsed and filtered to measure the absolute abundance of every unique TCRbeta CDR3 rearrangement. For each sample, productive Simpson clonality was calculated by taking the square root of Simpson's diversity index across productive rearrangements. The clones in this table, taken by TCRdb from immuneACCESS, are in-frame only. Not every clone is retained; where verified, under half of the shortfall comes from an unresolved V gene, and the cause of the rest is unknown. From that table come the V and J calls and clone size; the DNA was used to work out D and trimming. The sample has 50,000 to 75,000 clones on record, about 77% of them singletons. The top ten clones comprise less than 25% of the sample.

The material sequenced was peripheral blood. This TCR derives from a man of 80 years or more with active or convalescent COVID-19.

CDR3 protein: CASRTAGADTQYF. The nucleotide sequence reads TGTGCCAGCAGGACCGCCGGGGCAGATACGCAGTATTTT. The rearrangement joined TRBV6-6 to TRBJ2-3, with a weak D call of TRBD2 (5 bases match). The CDR3, cysteine through phenylalanine, is 13 amino acids long. Just CDR3 DNA is preserved here, 39 bases in frame from base 1. The germline V gene (reference sequence) sets CDR1 to MNHNY and CDR2 to SVGAGI. V is pared back by 6 bases and J by 4 bases, with 11 bases lying between the germline termini.